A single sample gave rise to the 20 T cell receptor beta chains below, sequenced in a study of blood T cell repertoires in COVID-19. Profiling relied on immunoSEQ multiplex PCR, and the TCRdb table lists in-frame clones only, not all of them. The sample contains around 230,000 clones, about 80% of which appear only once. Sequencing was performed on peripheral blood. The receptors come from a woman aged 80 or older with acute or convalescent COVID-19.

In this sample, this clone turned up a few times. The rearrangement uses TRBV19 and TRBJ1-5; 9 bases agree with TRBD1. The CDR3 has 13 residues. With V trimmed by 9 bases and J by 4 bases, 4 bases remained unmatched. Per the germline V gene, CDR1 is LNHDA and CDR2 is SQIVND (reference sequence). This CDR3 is CASGGTGNQPQHF. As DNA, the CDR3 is TGTGCCAGCGGGGGGACAGGGAATCAGCCCCAGCATTTT. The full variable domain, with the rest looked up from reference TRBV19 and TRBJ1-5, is DGGITQSPKYLFRKEGQNVTLSCEQNLNHDAMYWYRQDPGQGLRLIYYSQIVNDFQKGDIAEGYSVSREKKESFPLTVTSAQKNPTAFYLCASGGTGNQPQHFGDGTRLSIL.

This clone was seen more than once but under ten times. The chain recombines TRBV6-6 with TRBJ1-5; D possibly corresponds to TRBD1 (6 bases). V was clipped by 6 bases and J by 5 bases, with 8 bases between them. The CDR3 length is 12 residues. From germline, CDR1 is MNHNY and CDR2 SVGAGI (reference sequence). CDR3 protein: CASRSGDQPQHF. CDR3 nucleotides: TGTGCCAGCAGGTCAGGGGATCAGCCCCAGCATTTT.

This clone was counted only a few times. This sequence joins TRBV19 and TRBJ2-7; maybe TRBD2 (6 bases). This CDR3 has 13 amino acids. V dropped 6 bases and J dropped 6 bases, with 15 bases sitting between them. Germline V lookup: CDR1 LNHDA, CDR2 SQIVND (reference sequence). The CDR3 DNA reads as TGTGCCAGTAGGGGCCCGGGGGAAGGCGAGCAGTACTTC. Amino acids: CASRGPGEGEQYF.

The CDR3 protein is CASSARLGGPYEQYF. CDR3 sequence (DNA): TGTGCCAGCAGCGCCCGATTGGGAGGCCCCTACGAGCAGTACTTC. V usage is TRBV7-2 and J usage is TRBJ2-7, with a weak D call TRBD2 (6 bases). Germline CDR1 reads SGHTA; CDR2 reads FQGNSA. The CDR3 has 15 amino acids. Trimming cost V 5 bases and J 2 bases, with 16 bases left between them.

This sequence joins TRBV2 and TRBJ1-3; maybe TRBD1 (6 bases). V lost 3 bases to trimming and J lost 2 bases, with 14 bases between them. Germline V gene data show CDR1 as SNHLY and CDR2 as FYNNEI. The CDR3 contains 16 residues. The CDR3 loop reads CASSDQLQGAGNTIYF. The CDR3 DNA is TGTGCCAGCAGTGATCAGTTACAGGGAGCTGGAAACACCATATATTTT.

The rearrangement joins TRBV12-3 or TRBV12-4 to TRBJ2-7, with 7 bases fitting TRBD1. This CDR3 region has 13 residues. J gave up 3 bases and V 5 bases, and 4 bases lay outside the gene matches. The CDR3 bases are TGTGCCAGCAGTCCTAGACAGGGCTACGAGCAGTACTTC. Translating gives CASSPRQGYEQYF.

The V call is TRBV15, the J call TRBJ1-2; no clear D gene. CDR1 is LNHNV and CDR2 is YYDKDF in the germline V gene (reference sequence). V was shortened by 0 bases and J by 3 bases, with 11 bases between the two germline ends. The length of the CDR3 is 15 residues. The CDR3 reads CATSRETPGDYGYTF. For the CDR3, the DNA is TGTGCCACCAGCAGAGAGACGCCCGGGGACTATGGCTACACCTTC.

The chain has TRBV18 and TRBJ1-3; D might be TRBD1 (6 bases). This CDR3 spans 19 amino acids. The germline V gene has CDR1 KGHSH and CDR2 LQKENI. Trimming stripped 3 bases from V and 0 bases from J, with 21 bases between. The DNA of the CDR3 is TGTGCCAGCTCACCCCAGGGGCCTTTGTCCTCTAACTCTGGAAACACCATATATTTT. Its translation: CASSPQGPLSSNSGNTIYF.

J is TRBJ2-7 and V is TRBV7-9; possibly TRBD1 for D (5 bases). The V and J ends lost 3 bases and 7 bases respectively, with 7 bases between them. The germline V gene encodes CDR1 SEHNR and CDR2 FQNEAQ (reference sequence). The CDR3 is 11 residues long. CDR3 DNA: TGTGCCAGCAGCTTGGGGCAAGAGCAGTACTTC. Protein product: CASSLGQEQYF.

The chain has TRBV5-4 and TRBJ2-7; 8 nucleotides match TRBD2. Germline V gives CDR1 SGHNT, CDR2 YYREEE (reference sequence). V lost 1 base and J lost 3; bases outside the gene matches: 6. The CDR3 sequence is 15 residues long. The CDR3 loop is CASSLFAGGNYEQYF. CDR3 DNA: TGTGCCAGCAGCTTGTTTGCGGGGGGTAACTACGAGCAGTACTTC.

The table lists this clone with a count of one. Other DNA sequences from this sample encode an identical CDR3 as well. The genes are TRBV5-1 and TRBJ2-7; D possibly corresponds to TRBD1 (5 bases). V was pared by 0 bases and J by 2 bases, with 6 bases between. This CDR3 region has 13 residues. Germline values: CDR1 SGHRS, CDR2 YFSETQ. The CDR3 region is CASSLATAYEQYF. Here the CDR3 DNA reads TGCGCCAGCAGCTTGGCGACAGCCTACGAGCAGTACTTC.

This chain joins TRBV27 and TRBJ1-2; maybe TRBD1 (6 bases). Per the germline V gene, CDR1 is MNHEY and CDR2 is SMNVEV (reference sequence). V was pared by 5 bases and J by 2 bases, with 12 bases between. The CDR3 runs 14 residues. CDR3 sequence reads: CASSPRQENYGYTF. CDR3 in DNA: TGTGCCAGCAGTCCAAGACAGGAGAACTATGGCTACACCTTC.

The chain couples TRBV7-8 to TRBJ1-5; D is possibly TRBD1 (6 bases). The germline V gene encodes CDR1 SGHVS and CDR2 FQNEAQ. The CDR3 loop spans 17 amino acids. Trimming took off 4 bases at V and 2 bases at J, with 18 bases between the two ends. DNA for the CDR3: TGTGCCAGCAGCTACCGGACAGCGCTCCAGGGCAATCAGCCCCAGCATTTT. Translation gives CASSYRTALQGNQPQHF.

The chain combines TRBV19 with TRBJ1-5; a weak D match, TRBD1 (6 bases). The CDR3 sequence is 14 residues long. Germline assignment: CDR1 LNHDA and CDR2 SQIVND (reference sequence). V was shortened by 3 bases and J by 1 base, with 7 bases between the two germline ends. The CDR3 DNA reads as TGTGCCAGTAGTATGAGGGGGAGCAATCAGCCCCAGCATTTT. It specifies CASSMRGSNQPQHF.

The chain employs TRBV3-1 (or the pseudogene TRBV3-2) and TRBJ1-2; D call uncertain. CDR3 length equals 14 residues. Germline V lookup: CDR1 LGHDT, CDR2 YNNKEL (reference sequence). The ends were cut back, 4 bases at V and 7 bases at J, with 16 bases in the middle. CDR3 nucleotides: TGTGCCAGCAGCCCTGAATCCTCCAGTGGTGGCTACACCTTC. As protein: CASSPESSSGGYTF.

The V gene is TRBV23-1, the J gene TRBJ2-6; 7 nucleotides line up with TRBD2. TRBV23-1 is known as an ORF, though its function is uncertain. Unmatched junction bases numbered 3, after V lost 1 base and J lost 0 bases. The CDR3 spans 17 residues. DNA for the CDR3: TGCGCCAGCAGTCAATGGGGCGGGAGCTCTGGGGCCAACGTCCTGACTTTC. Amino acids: CASSQWGGSSGANVLTF.

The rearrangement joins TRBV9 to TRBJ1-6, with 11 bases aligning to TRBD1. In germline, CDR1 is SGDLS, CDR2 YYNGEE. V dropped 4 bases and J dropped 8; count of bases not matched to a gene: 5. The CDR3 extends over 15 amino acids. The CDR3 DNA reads TGTGCCAGCAGCATGGGACAGGGGGGGGATTCACCCCTCCACTTT. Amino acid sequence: CASSMGQGGDSPLHF.

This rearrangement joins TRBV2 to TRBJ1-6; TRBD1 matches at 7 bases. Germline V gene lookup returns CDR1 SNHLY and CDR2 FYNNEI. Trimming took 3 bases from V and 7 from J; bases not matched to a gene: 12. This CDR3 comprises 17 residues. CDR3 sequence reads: CASSDLGGRGLNSPLHF. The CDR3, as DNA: TGTGCCAGCAGTGATCTAGGCGGCAGGGGGTTAAATTCACCCCTCCACTTT.

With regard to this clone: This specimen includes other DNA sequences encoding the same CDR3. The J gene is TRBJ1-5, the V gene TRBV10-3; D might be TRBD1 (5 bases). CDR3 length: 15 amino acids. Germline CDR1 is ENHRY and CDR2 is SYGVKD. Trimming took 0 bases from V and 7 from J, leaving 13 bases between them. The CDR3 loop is CAISESGQGNQPQHF. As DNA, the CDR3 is TGTGCCATCAGTGAGTCAGGTCAGGGAAACCAGCCCCAGCATTTT.

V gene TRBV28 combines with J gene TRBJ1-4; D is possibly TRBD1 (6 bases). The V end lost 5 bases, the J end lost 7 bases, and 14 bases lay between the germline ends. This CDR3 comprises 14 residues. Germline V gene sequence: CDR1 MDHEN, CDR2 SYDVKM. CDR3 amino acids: CASSATGIGEKLFF. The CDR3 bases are TGTGCCAGCAGTGCAACAGGGATTGGTGAAAAACTGTTTTTT.